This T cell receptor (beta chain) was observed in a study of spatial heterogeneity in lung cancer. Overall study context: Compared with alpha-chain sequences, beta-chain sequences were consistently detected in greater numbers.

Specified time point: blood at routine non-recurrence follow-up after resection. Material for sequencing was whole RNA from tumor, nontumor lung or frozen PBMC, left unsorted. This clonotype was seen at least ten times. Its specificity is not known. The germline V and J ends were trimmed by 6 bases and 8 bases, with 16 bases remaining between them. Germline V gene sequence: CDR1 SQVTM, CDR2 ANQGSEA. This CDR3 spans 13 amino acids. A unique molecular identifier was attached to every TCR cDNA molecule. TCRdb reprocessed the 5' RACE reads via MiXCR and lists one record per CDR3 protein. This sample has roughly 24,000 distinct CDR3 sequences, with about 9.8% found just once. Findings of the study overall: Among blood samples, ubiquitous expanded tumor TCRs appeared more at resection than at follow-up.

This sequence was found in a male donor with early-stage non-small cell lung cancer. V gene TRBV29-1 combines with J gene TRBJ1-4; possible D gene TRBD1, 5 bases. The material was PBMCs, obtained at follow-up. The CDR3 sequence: CSVSWSRGEKLFF. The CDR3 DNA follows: TGCAGCGTCTCCTGGTCTCGGGGGGAAAAACTGTTTTTT.